The entry below describes one TCR beta chain. The data are from a study of blood T cell repertoires in COVID-19. For the study at large: T cells, B-cell-depleted T cells, or PBMCs supplied cDNA or gDNA.

Here immunoSEQ multiplex PCR was the method, and the copy in TCRdb shows in-frame clones only, minus some. This repertoire shows 280,000 or so clones, about 91% found once; its top ten account for 6.9%. The CDR3 covers 16 residues. Germline CDR1 is SGHDT and CDR2 is YYEEEE. Trimming took off 0 bases at V and 2 bases at J, with 9 bases between the two ends. Sequenced: peripheral blood. This receptor was taken from a young woman who had recovered from COVID-19. The chain combines TRBV5-6 with TRBJ2-6; D unclear. As DNA, the CDR3 is TGTGCCAGCAGCTTGGGAGGTTCCACTGGGGCCAACGTCCTGACTTTC. Translation gives CASSLGGSTGANVLTF. Full variable domain (missing parts from reference TRBV5-6 and TRBJ2-6): DAGVTQSPTHLIKTRGQQVTLRCSPKSGHDTVSWYQQALGQGPQFIFQYYEEEERQRGNFPDRFSGHQFPNYSSELNVNALLLGDSALYLCASSLGGSTGANVLTFGAGSRLTVL.